These 29 T cell receptor beta chains originate from one sample sequenced in a study of T cells after yellow fever vaccination. MiXCR, run by TCRdb on the 5' RACE reads, gives a single entry per CDR3 protein. The sample records 610,000 or so distinct CDR3 sequences, 9% to 15% being singletons. Sequenced here: PBMCs, sampled on the day of the yellow fever booster vaccination. The receptors come from a man younger than 40 who received the YFV17D yellow fever vaccine.

This clonotype was observed a handful of times. V is TRBV5-4 and J is TRBJ2-3; 10 positions match TRBD2. Germline V gene sequence: CDR1 SGHNT, CDR2 YYREEE (reference sequence). V lost 2 bases to trimming and J lost 2 bases; unmatched junction nucleotides: 11. This CDR3 contains 18 residues. The CDR3 here is CASSFPAGGPISTDTQYF. DNA of the CDR3: TGTGCCAGCAGCTTCCCAGCGGGAGGGCCTATTTCCACAGATACGCAGTATTTT.

This clonotype was observed a few times. This rearrangement joins TRBV3-1 to TRBJ1-1, with 9 nucleotides matching TRBD1. The CDR3 loop spans 16 amino acids. V shed 4 bases and J 4 bases; nucleotides not matched to a gene: 10. Germline V lookup: CDR1 LGHDT, CDR2 YNNKEL (reference sequence). As DNA, the CDR3 is TGTGCCAGCAGCCCGACGGGACAGGGATCCTCCACTGAAGCTTTCTTT. Its translation: CASSPTGQGSSTEAFF.

V gene TRBV20-1 combines with J gene TRBJ2-1; D possibly matches TRBD1 or TRBD2 (6 bases each). Germline CDR1 reads DFQATT; CDR2 reads SNEGSKA (reference sequence). Trimming removed 6 bases at V and 12 bases at J, with 24 bases between. This CDR3 has 14 amino acids. In nucleotides, the CDR3 is TGCAGTGCCCACAGGGCCCTGATCAGGGGAGGGCAGTTCTTC. Protein sequence: CSAHRALIRGGQFF.

This clonotype has only a few counts. The CDR3 DNA reads TGTGCCAGCAGCTTGGGAGCCTCCGAGAACGAGCAGTACTTC. As protein: CASSLGASENEQYF. The rearrangement joins TRBV5-4 to TRBJ2-7; D gene unclear. Trimming removed 0 bases at V and 5 bases at J, with 12 bases between. The CDR3 runs to 14 residues. Germline CDR1 and CDR2: SGHNT and YYREEE (reference sequence).

The chain links TRBV20-1 to TRBJ2-7; no clear D gene. Per the germline V gene, CDR1 is DFQATT and CDR2 is SNEGSKA (reference sequence). The CDR3 contains 9 residues. V was pared by 6 bases and J by 5 bases, with 5 bases between. CDR3 region: CSARHEQYF. The DNA for the CDR3 is TGCAGTGCCAGGCACGAGCAGTACTTC.

This clonotype has more than one count but fewer than ten. This chain connects TRBV6-1 to TRBJ1-5; D gene unclear. Looked up from germline, CDR1 is MNHNS and CDR2 is SASEGT. V was clipped by 5 bases and J by 0 bases, with 5 bases between them. This CDR3 comprises 13 residues. The CDR3 sequence is CASSPYSNQPQHF. Here the CDR3 DNA reads TGTGCCAGCAGTCCATATAGCAATCAGCCCCAGCATTTT.

This clonotype was counted between two and nine times. The chain has TRBV20-1 and TRBJ2-3; a weak D match, TRBD2 (6 bases). CDR1 and CDR2 from the germline V gene are DFQATT and SNEGSKA (reference sequence). CDR3 size: 15 residues. V was pared by 3 bases and J by 0 bases, with 13 bases between. CDR3 nucleotide sequence: TGCAGTGCTAGTAAAACGGGAGCTAGCACAGATACGCAGTATTTT. Translation gives CSASKTGASTDTQYF.

V and J are TRBV12-3 or TRBV12-4 and TRBJ2-1; D uncertain. Trimming pared 4 bases from V and 6 bases from J, leaving 13 bases between. The CDR3 has 14 amino acids. CDR3 coding DNA: TGTGCCAGCAGTTACAGCACCCCATCCAATGAGCAGTTCTTC. It codes for CASSYSTPSNEQFF.

The sample holds many counts of this clonotype. This chain links TRBV10-2 with TRBJ1-1; D not certain. Germline V gene data show CDR1 as WSHSY and CDR2 as SAAADI. The CDR3 is made up of 11 amino acids. Trimming cost V 3 bases and J 8 bases, with 7 bases left between them. This chain's CDR3 is CASSDAMEAFF. CDR3 in DNA: TGCGCCAGCAGTGATGCTATGGAAGCTTTCTTT.

This chain connects TRBV24-1 to TRBJ2-1, with 9 bases identical to TRBD1. The trim removed 8 bases at V and 6 bases at J, leaving 4 bases unmatched. The germline V gene encodes CDR1 KGHDR and CDR2 SFDVKD. The CDR3 consists of 13 residues. CDR3 in DNA: TGTGCCACCACGACAGGGGGGGGCAATGAGCAGTTCTTC. Translated, it gives CATTTGGGNEQFF.

Only a few counts were recorded for this clonotype. The chain employs TRBV4-3 and TRBJ2-2; perhaps TRBD1 as D (5 bases). V was cut by 0 bases and J by 7 bases, with 12 bases left in between. There are 15 residues in the CDR3. Germline CDR1 LGHNA, CDR2 YSLEER. This chain's CDR3 is CASSQEGVGIGELFF. The CDR3 DNA reads as TGCGCCAGCAGCCAAGAAGGGGTGGGGATCGGGGAGCTGTTTTTT.

The V and J genes are TRBV12-5 and TRBJ1-1, with D possibly matching TRBD1 (5 bases). The CDR3 is 17 residues long. V was shortened by 3 bases and J by 0 bases, with 17 bases between the two germline ends. Germline V gene sequence: CDR1 LGHNT, CDR2 FRNRAP. DNA for the CDR3: TGTGCTAGTGGTTTCGGGACCTCTCAGGGAATGAACACTGAAGCTTTCTTT. Translation: CASGFGTSQGMNTEAFF.

This clonotype has more than one count but fewer than ten. The CDR3 sequence: CASSKGVRTEAFF. Here the CDR3 DNA reads TGTGCCAGCAGCAAGGGTGTGAGGACTGAAGCTTTCTTT. The chain recombines TRBV25-1 with TRBJ1-1, with D unclear. The V gene's germline CDR1 is MGHDK and CDR2 SYGVNS. The CDR3 totals 13 residues. Trimming took off 6 bases at V and 5 bases at J, with 13 bases between the two ends.

This clonotype was seen a handful of times. The V and J genes are TRBV5-4 and TRBJ2-7; 10 bases align to TRBD2. Trimming removed 4 bases from V and 2 bases from J; junction bases left unmatched: 6. There are 15 residues in the CDR3. The germline CDR1 and CDR2 sequences are SGHNT and YYREEE (reference sequence). CDR3 protein: CASSPPGLATYEQYF. CDR3 DNA sequence: TGTGCCAGCAGCCCCCCGGGACTAGCGACCTACGAGCAGTACTTC.

The chain has TRBV20-1 and TRBJ2-7; 9 bases are shared with TRBD2. Germline assignment: CDR1 DFQATT and CDR2 SNEGSKA (reference sequence). This CDR3 has 16 residues. The ends lost 2 bases at V and 6 bases at J; junction bases unmatched: 14. The CDR3 loop is CSARPASGTSKGEQYF. As DNA, the CDR3 is TGCAGTGCTAGACCCGCTAGCGGGACGTCTAAGGGCGAGCAGTACTTC.

This clonotype was seen a handful of times. The chain carries TRBV14 and TRBJ1-1; D possibly corresponds to TRBD1 (5 bases). The CDR3 is made up of 14 amino acids. V was clipped by 4 bases and J by 5 bases, with 14 bases between them. Germline assignment: CDR1 SGHDN and CDR2 FVKESK. This chain's CDR3 is CASSLLGGLTEAFF. The CDR3 coding sequence is TGTGCCAGCAGCCTCTTGGGGGGGTTGACTGAAGCTTTCTTT.

This clonotype was counted between two and nine times. The J gene is TRBJ2-3, the V gene TRBV20-1; D is unresolved. CDR3 length: 15 residues. V was clipped by 4 bases and J by 2 bases, with 16 bases between them. Germline CDR1 reads DFQATT; CDR2 reads SNEGSKA (reference sequence). CDR3 residues: CSATYPRTFTDTQYF. The CDR3 bases are TGCAGTGCTACCTACCCTCGGACCTTCACAGATACGCAGTATTTT.

This chain uses TRBV9 with TRBJ2-4, with 9 bases matching TRBD2. Looked up from germline, CDR1 is SGDLS and CDR2 is YYNGEE. The CDR3 runs 15 residues. V trimming: 4 bases; J trimming: 5 bases; junction bases outside the gene matches: 7. CDR3 protein: CASSTLAGAENIQYF. The CDR3 DNA follows: TGTGCCAGCAGCACCTTAGCGGGAGCGGAAAACATTCAGTACTTC.

The table lists this clonotype with a few counts. The DNA of the CDR3 is TGTGCCGTTGGGGGCATGAAAGCTTTCTTT. Translating gives CAVGGMKAFF. The chain employs TRBV6-6 and TRBJ1-1; a possible D gene is TRBD1 (6 bases). This CDR3 is 10 amino acids long. Germline lookup yields CDR1 MNHNY and CDR2 SVGAGI (reference sequence). V lost 11 bases to trimming and J lost 9 bases, with 13 bases between them.

This clonotype was counted only a few times. The J gene is TRBJ1-5, the V gene TRBV4-3; 8 positions match TRBD1. V dropped 0 bases and J dropped 6; count of bases not matched to a gene: 1. CDR3 length: 14 amino acids. Germline assignment: CDR1 LGHNA and CDR2 YSLEER. The CDR3 is CASSQDRGPQPQHF. The DNA for the CDR3 is TGCGCCAGCAGCCAAGACAGGGGGCCTCAGCCCCAGCATTTT.

DNA of the CDR3: TGTGCCAGTAAATCGTGGCAAGGGAATGAAAAACTGTTTTTT. Translation gives CASKSWQGNEKLFF. This chain uses TRBV19 with TRBJ1-4; D uncertain. Germline-derived CDR1 and CDR2 are LNHDA and SQIVND (reference sequence). V lost 7 bases and J lost 5, with 14 bases in between. This CDR3 is built from 14 residues.

This chain uses TRBV4-3 with TRBJ2-5, with TRBD1 as a possible D gene (6 bases). This CDR3 comprises 15 residues. From germline, CDR1 is LGHNA and CDR2 YSLEER. V shed 3 bases and J shed 4 bases, with 15 bases lying between them. CDR3 DNA sequence: TGCGCCAGCAGCCACAGCAGGGGTTACGGAGAGACCCAGTACTTC. Amino acid sequence: CASSHSRGYGETQYF.

The V gene is TRBV19, the J gene TRBJ1-1; 10 bases agree with TRBD1. The CDR3 has 15 residues. Germline CDR1 is LNHDA and CDR2 is SQIVND (reference sequence). Germline trimming cut 4 bases from V and 11 bases from J; bases unmatched to any gene: 13. The chain's CDR3 is CASSTRQGASMDAFF. CDR3 DNA sequence: TGTGCCAGTAGTACCAGACAGGGGGCGAGTATGGACGCTTTCTTT.

V and J are TRBV11-2 and TRBJ2-1, with TRBD2 matching over 7 bases. The ends lost 5 bases at V and 0 bases at J; junction bases unmatched: 7. Looked up from germline, CDR1 is SGHAT and CDR2 is FQNNGV. The CDR3 has 16 amino acids. CDR3 nucleotide sequence: TGTGCCAGCAGCCCACTAGCGTCCAGCTCCTACAATGAGCAGTTCTTC. This codes for CASSPLASSSYNEQFF.

The chain couples TRBV27 to TRBJ2-2; a weak D match, TRBD2 (6 bases). The CDR3 length is 17 residues. With 7 bases removed from V and 9 bases from J, the gap between germline ends came to 27 bases. Germline V gene data show CDR1 as MNHEY and CDR2 as SMNVEV (reference sequence). CDR3 region: CASTVNSGTRGGRELFF. The CDR3 DNA sequence: TGTGCCAGCACCGTGAACTCCGGGACCCGTGGGGGGAGGGAGCTGTTTTTT.

This clonotype was seen only a few times. The J gene is TRBJ2-5, the V gene TRBV4-3, with 13 bases fitting TRBD2. Trimming removed 3 bases from V and 4 bases from J; junction bases left unmatched: 5. The CDR3 spans 16 residues. Germline CDR1 and CDR2: LGHNA and YSLEER. CDR3 amino acids: CASSQGLAGIAETQYF. The CDR3 nucleotides are TGCGCCAGCAGCCAGGGACTAGCGGGAATTGCAGAGACCCAGTACTTC.

This clonotype was observed a handful of times. J is TRBJ2-3 and V is TRBV6-5; D gene ambiguous. CDR1 MNHEY and CDR2 SVGAGI come from the germline V gene. The CDR3 is 13 residues long. The V end lost 6 bases, the J end lost 6 bases, and 13 bases lay between the germline ends. This CDR3 reads CASRGTYMDTQYF. The CDR3, as DNA: TGTGCCAGCAGAGGCACCTACATGGATACGCAGTATTTT.

This clonotype was recorded a few times. The chain combines TRBV7-2 with TRBJ2-2; the D gene is possibly TRBD1 (6 bases). V lost 4 bases and J lost 9, with 15 bases in between. The CDR3 has 14 amino acids. From germline, CDR1 is SGHTA and CDR2 FQGNSA. CDR3 coding DNA: TGTGCCAGCAGCTCGACAGGACGCTCGAGGGAGCTGTTTTTT. This translates into CASSSTGRSRELFF.

This clonotype was detected only a few times. The chain couples TRBV5-1 to TRBJ2-1; D not certain. V gave up 0 bases and J gave up 7 bases, with 17 bases separating them. The CDR3 length is 16 residues. In germline, CDR1 is SGHRS, CDR2 YFSETQ. CDR3 DNA: TGCGCCAGCAGCTTGGGACTGGCGTTGGAAGGGAATGAGCAGTTCTTC. It specifies CASSLGLALEGNEQFF.